A single sample is the source of the 20 T cell receptor beta chains below, sequenced in a study of T cells in localized non-small cell lung cancer. TCRdb keeps only in-frame clones here, not all; method: immunoSEQ multiplex PCR. The table shows around 34,000 clones, with around 93% occurring only once. The source was peripheral blood, collected before any cancer treatment. The receptors originated from a female donor older than 55 with stage I lung adenocarcinoma.

V usage is TRBV28 and J usage is TRBJ1-2; no clear D. The germline gives CDR1 MDHEN, CDR2 SYDVKM. This CDR3 comprises 13 residues. V gave up 3 bases and J gave up 2 bases, with 7 bases separating them. The CDR3 sequence is CASSFGGNYGYTF. The DNA of the CDR3 is TGTGCCAGCAGTTTCGGCGGCAACTATGGCTACACCTTC.

The V gene is TRBV6-5, the J gene TRBJ1-1, with D maybe TRBD1 (6 bases). Trimming pared 2 bases from V and 0 bases from J, leaving 13 bases between. This CDR3 is built from 16 residues. The germline CDR1 and CDR2 sequences are MNHEY and SVGAGI. CDR3 coding DNA: TGTGCCAGCAGTTACGGAAACCGACAGGTGAACACTGAAGCTTTCTTT. It yields the protein CASSYGNRQVNTEAFF.

The chain carries TRBV6-6 and TRBJ1-2; 7 bases fit TRBD1. V dropped 4 bases and J dropped 8; count of bases not matched to a gene: 13. Germline V lookup: CDR1 MNHNY, CDR2 SVGAGI (reference sequence). This CDR3 is 15 amino acids long. CDR3 coding DNA: TGTGCCAGCAGTTCAGGGGGGGTTCTGCAGTTGGGCTACACCTTC. Encoded protein: CASSSGGVLQLGYTF.

The chain recombines TRBV14 with TRBJ2-3; D tentatively reads TRBD1 or TRBD2 (5 bases each). Germline V CDR1 and CDR2: SGHDN, FVKESK. This CDR3 comprises 17 residues. With 3 bases removed from V and 2 bases from J, the gap between germline ends came to 18 bases. CDR3 bases: TGTGCCAGCAGCCAGGGGGATGGAACGGAGTTCACAGATACGCAGTATTTT. It encodes CASSQGDGTEFTDTQYF.

This sequence joins TRBV18 and TRBJ2-1; D may be TRBD1 (5 bases). Trimming left V 4 bases short and J 6 bases short, with 10 bases between. The length of the CDR3 is 13 residues. The germline V gene encodes CDR1 KGHSH and CDR2 LQKENI. The CDR3 is CASSRIDSNEQFF. CDR3 nucleotide sequence: TGTGCCAGCTCACGAATCGACAGCAATGAGCAGTTCTTC.

The chain links TRBV11-1 to TRBJ2-5; D is unresolved. The CDR3 runs 11 residues. Germline lookup yields CDR1 SGHAT and CDR2 FQDESV (reference sequence). Trimming removed 4 bases at V and 5 bases at J, with 5 bases between. The CDR3 region is CASSSGETQYF. The CDR3 DNA sequence: TGTGCCAGCAGCTCCGGGGAGACCCAGTACTTC.

Here the CDR3 DNA reads TGTGCCAGCAGTTTCCAGAGGTTTGGCTACACCTTC. It codes for CASSFQRFGYTF. The V and J genes are TRBV28 and TRBJ1-2, with D unresolved. The CDR3 loop spans 12 amino acids. Deletions cut 3 bases from V and 7 bases from J, with 9 bases between. Germline values: CDR1 MDHEN, CDR2 SYDVKM.

The chain employs TRBV21-1 and TRBJ2-3; the D call TRBD1 from the table was never checked on the DNA. TRBV21-1 is a documented pseudogene. This CDR3 has 19 residues. DNA for the CDR3: TGTGCCAGCAGCAAAGAAGAGGGGGCAGGGCGGGTGCAGGTGGGTACGCAGTATTTT. Its protein product is CASSKEEGAGRVQVGTQYF.

The chain recombines TRBV27 with TRBJ2-4, with TRBD1 matching 7 bases. J lost 0 bases, V lost 3 bases, and 8 bases had no gene match. Germline V gene sequence: CDR1 MNHEY, CDR2 SMNVEV (reference sequence). The length of the CDR3 is 17 residues. Here the CDR3 DNA reads TGTGCCAGCAGTTTTTCGACAGGGAACTTAGCCAAAAACATTCAGTACTTC. The encoded protein is CASSFSTGNLAKNIQYF.

Of note for this clone: One junction end disagrees with the germline gene, perhaps due to a read error. The chain links TRBV30 to TRBJ2-5, with D possibly being TRBD1 or TRBD2 (5 bases each). The CDR3 sequence is 13 residues long. CDR1 GTSNPN and CDR2 SVGIG come from the germline V gene (reference sequence). Here the CDR3 DNA reads TGTGCCTGGAGTTACGGGGCCCTAGAGGCCCAGTACTTC. It yields the protein CAWSYGALEAQYF.

This clone has only one observation. This chain uses TRBV30 with TRBJ2-3, with 10 bases lining up with TRBD2. The V segment lost 7 bases and the J segment 2 bases; nucleotides outside the gene matches: 6. CDR3 length equals 14 residues. The germline gives CDR1 GTSNPN, CDR2 SVGIG (reference sequence). CDR3 nucleotide sequence: TGTGCCTATATAGCGGGGGGACTCACAGATACGCAGTATTTT. Encoded protein: CAYIAGGLTDTQYF.

The chain combines TRBV15 with TRBJ2-1; TRBD2 is a possible D gene (6 bases). The CDR3 covers 17 residues. CDR1 LNHNV and CDR2 YYDKDF come from the germline V gene (reference sequence). Deletions cut 0 bases from V and 1 base from J, with 13 bases between. The CDR3 here is CATSREGLRLSYNEQFF. CDR3 coding DNA: TGTGCCACCAGCAGAGAGGGACTTCGTTTATCCTACAATGAGCAGTTCTTC.

J is TRBJ1-1 and V is TRBV2; D ambiguous. V gave up 10 bases and J gave up 1 base, with 13 bases separating them. This CDR3 region has 13 residues. Germline V CDR1 and CDR2: SNHLY, FYNNEI. The CDR3, as DNA: TGTGCCAAAAGTAAAGGGCAGAACACTGAAGCTTTCTTT. Its translation: CAKSKGQNTEAFF.

The gene calls are TRBV6-5 and TRBJ2-5, with D perhaps being TRBD1 or TRBD2 (6 bases each). The CDR3 is 16 residues long. V was shortened by 2 bases and J by 5 bases, with 18 bases between the two germline ends. CDR1 and CDR2 from the germline V gene are MNHEY and SVGAGI. The DNA for the CDR3 is TGTGCCAGCAGTTACGGGGAGGACAGTTGGCGGGAGACCCAGTACTTC. This gives the protein CASSYGEDSWRETQYF.

The J gene is TRBJ1-1, the V gene TRBV6-5, with a weak D call TRBD1 (5 bases). This CDR3 is built from 14 residues. Trimming removed 1 base at V and 5 bases at J, with 11 bases between. Germline loops: CDR1 MNHEY, CDR2 SVGAGI. CDR3 sequence: CASSYWGKETEAFF. CDR3 DNA: TGTGCCAGCAGTTACTGGGGGAAAGAGACTGAAGCTTTCTTT.

The V gene is TRBV30, the J gene TRBJ2-7; 8 positions agree with TRBD2. The CDR3 has 13 residues. Germline-derived CDR1 and CDR2 are GTSNPN and SVGIG (reference sequence). The V and J ends lost 3 bases and 7 bases, in that order; junction bases with no gene match: 8. CDR3 bases: TGTGCCTGGAGCCATAGCGGGAACGAGGAGCAGTACGTC. Translating gives CAWSHSGNEEQYV.

The rearrangement links TRBV27 to TRBJ1-5; D is perhaps TRBD1 (5 bases). CDR3 length: 17 residues. With 2 bases removed from V and 0 bases from J, the gap between germline ends came to 14 bases. The germline gives CDR1 MNHEY, CDR2 SMNVEV (reference sequence). The CDR3 DNA follows: TGTGCCAGCAGTTTAAAGGGGAAGAACCTTAGCAATCAGCCCCAGCATTTT. Its translation: CASSLKGKNLSNQPQHF.

V is TRBV6-5 and J is TRBJ1-2, with TRBD1 identical over 12 bases. CDR1 and CDR2 (germline): MNHEY, SVGAGI. The junction had 5 bases not matched to a gene; V was cut back by 6 bases and J by 3 bases. The CDR3 is 15 amino acids. The CDR3 loop reads CASSTGTGGDYGYTF. CDR3 in DNA: TGTGCCAGCAGCACCGGGACAGGGGGCGACTATGGCTACACCTTC.

This chain uses TRBV25-1 with TRBJ1-4; D is possibly TRBD1 (5 bases). The CDR3 loop spans 15 amino acids. Germline V gene lookup returns CDR1 MGHDK and CDR2 SYGVNS. V lost 2 bases to trimming and J lost 8 bases, with 15 bases between them. DNA for the CDR3: TGTGCCAGCAGTGAACCGAACCCGGGGGACGAAAAACTGTTTTTT. Translation gives CASSEPNPGDEKLFF.

This chain connects TRBV27 to TRBJ2-5; D assignment may be TRBD1 or TRBD2 (5 bases each). The V and J ends lost 6 bases and 2 bases respectively, with 19 bases between them. Germline CDR1 reads MNHEY; CDR2 reads SMNVEV (reference sequence). The CDR3 length is 16 residues. DNA of the CDR3: TGTGCCAGCAGCCCCCTTCGTGGGGGAGCACAAGAGACCCAGTACTTC. Residues: CASSPLRGGAQETQYF.